The 31 T cell receptor beta chains presented below share a single source sample, sequenced in a study of CD8 T cells in ankylosing spondylitis. General study results and limits: Made up of eight highly homologous variants, a TCR beta motif appeared characteristic of ankylosing spondylitis blood.

Their antigens are not known. A single record per CDR3 protein comes from TCRdb applying MiXCR to the 5' RACE reads. The profile shows about 440,000 distinct CDR3 sequences, 17% of them singletons. Material for sequencing was blood, either unsorted or a sorted T cell fraction (not recorded which). All receptors derive from a male donor with ankylosing spondylitis.

This clonotype was counted many times. The rearrangement uses TRBV7-9 and TRBJ1-1; TRBD1 agrees at 11 bases. Germline trimming cut 3 bases from V and 3 bases from J; bases unmatched to any gene: 0. The CDR3 runs 14 residues. Per the germline V gene, CDR1 is SEHNR and CDR2 is FQNEAQ (reference sequence). The CDR3 protein is CASSLGQGDTEAFF. CDR3 in DNA: TGTGCCAGCAGCTTGGGACAGGGGGACACTGAAGCTTTCTTT.

This clonotype was counted a few times. The chain couples TRBV28 to TRBJ1-4, with D possibly matching TRBD1 (6 bases). V lost 5 bases and J 7 bases, leaving 17 bases between the germline ends. CDR3 length equals 15 residues. Germline CDR1 MDHEN, CDR2 SYDVKM. Here the CDR3 DNA reads TGTGCCAGCAGTCTGAGGGGGGGGCGAGGTGAAAAACTGTTTTTT. The encoded protein is CASSLRGGRGEKLFF. The complete variable domain, with remaining parts taken from reference TRBV28 and TRBJ1-4, reads DVKVTQSSRYLVKRTGEKVFLECVQDMDHENMFWYRQDPGLGLRLIYFSYDVKMKEKGDIPEGYSVSREKKERFSLILESASTNQTSMYLCASSLRGGRGEKLFFGSGTQLSVL.

The sample holds a few counts of this clonotype. The CDR3 here is CASGAGDTQYF. DNA for the CDR3: TGTGCCAGCGGTGCCGGAGATACGCAGTATTTT. The chain has TRBV7-2 and TRBJ2-3; unclear D gene. CDR1 SGHTA and CDR2 FQGNSA come from the germline V gene. V gave up 8 bases and J gave up 5 bases, with 8 bases separating them. This CDR3 spans 11 amino acids.

This chain connects TRBV12-3 or TRBV12-4 to TRBJ2-1, with 12 bases identical to TRBD2. The CDR3 has 15 amino acids. Trimming at V came to 6 bases and at J to 4 bases, leaving 4 bases not matched to a gene. The CDR3 reads CASRATSGGYNEQFF. DNA of the CDR3: TGTGCCAGCAGGGCGACTAGCGGGGGATACAATGAGCAGTTCTTC.

This chain uses TRBV11-3 with TRBJ2-2; no reliable D call. The CDR3 runs to 15 residues. Trimming left V 2 bases short and J 3 bases short, with 10 bases between. Germline assignment: CDR1 SGHNT and CDR2 YENEEA. CDR3: CASSLNEWYTGELFF. The CDR3 region has the DNA TGTGCCAGCAGCTTAAACGAGTGGTACACCGGGGAGCTGTTTTTT.

This clonotype was observed a handful of times. The V gene is TRBV7-9, the J gene TRBJ2-7; a weak D match, TRBD1 (6 bases). Deletions cut 6 bases from V and 6 bases from J, with 15 bases between. Germline CDR1 SEHNR, CDR2 FQNEAQ (reference sequence). The CDR3 contains 13 residues. CDR3 region: CASRAQGRGEQYF. The DNA of the CDR3 is TGTGCCAGCAGGGCACAGGGACGAGGCGAGCAGTACTTC.

The rearrangement uses TRBV20-1 and TRBJ2-2; TRBD2 agrees at 7 bases. The CDR3 is 16 residues long. V was pared by 6 bases and J by 7 bases, with 17 bases of the junction left unmatched. The germline V gene has CDR1 DFQATT and CDR2 SNEGSKA (reference sequence). The CDR3 loop is CSARNAGGRNDGELFF. The CDR3 region has the DNA TGCAGTGCCAGAAACGCTGGCGGGAGAAATGACGGGGAGCTGTTTTTT.

This clonotype turned up a few times. The chain uses TRBV7-2 and TRBJ1-2, with a tentative D call TRBD1 (5 bases). The length of the CDR3 is 14 residues. V was trimmed by 1 base and J by 3 bases, leaving 9 bases between them. CDR1 SGHTA and CDR2 FQGNSA come from the germline V gene. In DNA, the CDR3 is TGTGCCAGCAGCTTAGTTAAGACAGACTATGGCTACACCTTC. Translated: CASSLVKTDYGYTF.

The chain employs TRBV10-3 and TRBJ2-5, with unresolved D. The V gene lost 4 bases and the J gene lost 4 bases, with 10 bases spanning the gap. This CDR3 is built from 13 residues. In germline, CDR1 is ENHRY, CDR2 SYGVKD. This CDR3 reads CAISVGWGETQYF. CDR3 nucleotides: TGTGCCATCAGTGTTGGGTGGGGAGAGACCCAGTACTTC.

The table lists this clonotype with a few counts. J is TRBJ2-2 and V is TRBV2; unclear D gene. CDR1 SNHLY and CDR2 FYNNEI come from the germline V gene. The CDR3 covers 11 residues. V lost 6 bases, J lost 8 bases, and 7 bases lay in between. CDR3 coding DNA: TGTGCCAGCAGGGGTGGAGGGGAGCTGTTTTTT. Its translation is CASRGGGELFF.

Only a few counts were recorded for this clonotype. Here the CDR3 DNA reads TGCAGTGCTAGTGTAGGGGGCGCTTCCTCGCGTGAGCAGTTCTTC. This gives the protein CSASVGGASSREQFF. This chain links TRBV20-1 with TRBJ2-1, with 7 positions matching TRBD1. CDR1 and CDR2 from the germline V gene are DFQATT and SNEGSKA (reference sequence). This CDR3 is 15 amino acids long. Trimming at V came to 3 bases and at J to 9 bases, leaving 14 bases not matched to a gene.

Here the CDR3 DNA reads TGTGCCTCCAGCTCCAGTGGGGCGGGAGGGGAGCAGTTCTTC. This codes for CASSSSGAGGEQFF. The chain has TRBV10-3 and TRBJ2-1; 9 bases agree with TRBD2. Germline trimming cut 11 bases from V and 10 bases from J; bases unmatched to any gene: 15. The length of the CDR3 is 14 residues. From germline, CDR1 is ENHRY and CDR2 SYGVKD.

The CDR3 sequence: CASSLAGGQGDTQYF. The DNA of the CDR3 is TGTGCCAGCAGCTTGGCGGGGGGGCAGGGAGATACGCAGTATTTT. This chain uses TRBV5-5 with TRBJ2-3, with 8 nucleotides matching TRBD2. Per germline, CDR1 SGHKS and CDR2 YYEKEE (reference sequence). Losses at the gene ends were 0 bases for V and 5 bases for J; bases not matched to a gene: 5. The length of the CDR3 is 15 residues.

The V and J genes are TRBV5-5 and TRBJ2-3; 7 bases align to TRBD2. V lost 4 bases to trimming and J lost 5 bases; unmatched junction nucleotides: 16. This CDR3 contains 17 residues. Looked up from germline, CDR1 is SGHKS and CDR2 is YYEKEE (reference sequence). The CDR3 spells CASSPRGASGRVDTQYF. CDR3 DNA: TGTGCCAGCAGCCCCCGGGGAGCTAGCGGCCGGGTAGATACGCAGTATTTT.

V usage is TRBV6-1 and J usage is TRBJ2-2; 13 nucleotides match TRBD2. CDR1 MNHNS and CDR2 SASEGT come from the germline V gene. Unmatched junction bases numbered 3, after V lost 6 bases and J lost 2 bases. The CDR3 is made up of 16 amino acids. Here the CDR3 DNA reads TGTGCCAGCAGGTGGACTAGCGGGGGAAACACCGGGGAGCTGTTTTTT. It yields the protein CASRWTSGGNTGELFF.

V and J are TRBV7-9 and TRBJ1-2; TRBD1 matches 9 bases. The trim removed 4 bases at V and 7 bases at J, leaving 7 bases unmatched. Germline CDR1 and CDR2: SEHNR and FQNEAQ (reference sequence). CDR3 length: 14 amino acids. The CDR3 DNA is TGTGCCAGCAGCTACCGGGACAGGGTTGTTGGCTACACCTTC. It codes for CASSYRDRVVGYTF.

This clonotype was seen only a few times. The CDR3 DNA reads TGCAGTGCTCCAACGGCCCTGGTGGGTGAAGCTTTCTTT. It codes for CSAPTALVGEAFF. V usage is TRBV20-1 and J usage is TRBJ1-1; no clear D gene. The V gene lost 5 bases and the J gene lost 7 bases, with 17 bases spanning the gap. Germline V lookup: CDR1 DFQATT, CDR2 SNEGSKA (reference sequence). The CDR3 is 13 residues long.

In this sample, this clonotype turned up a few times. V and J are TRBV7-3 and TRBJ2-4, with D possibly being TRBD2 (6 bases). The CDR3 contains 16 residues. Deletions cut 4 bases from V and 1 base from J, with 14 bases between. The germline CDR1 and CDR2 sequences are SGHTA and FQGTGA. The CDR3 DNA reads TGTGCCAGCAGCTCCGGAGGGACGGGCGCCAAAAACATTCAGTACTTC. This codes for CASSSGGTGAKNIQYF.

Ten or more counts support this clonotype. V and J are TRBV6-5 and TRBJ2-7; no clear D. V was shortened by 2 bases and J by 6 bases, with 5 bases between the two germline ends. The CDR3 covers 11 residues. Looked up from germline, CDR1 is MNHEY and CDR2 is SVGAGI. The CDR3 bases are TGTGCCAGCAGTTACGGTACCGAGCAGTACTTC. This codes for CASSYGTEQYF.

The chain is built from TRBV3-1 and TRBJ1-6; D ambiguous. CDR3 size: 15 residues. Germline lookup yields CDR1 LGHDT and CDR2 YNNKEL (reference sequence). The ends were cut back, 0 bases at V and 10 bases at J, with 13 bases in the middle. Here the CDR3 DNA reads TGTGCCAGCAGCCAAGAGACCCCTCAGCTATCACCCCTCCACTTT. Translating gives CASSQETPQLSPLHF.

This clonotype was detected a few times. This chain uses TRBV5-1 with TRBJ2-1; a possible D gene is TRBD2 (6 bases). Trimming took 4 bases from V and 6 from J, leaving 14 bases between them. Per the germline V gene, CDR1 is SGHRS and CDR2 is YFSETQ. The CDR3 runs 14 residues. The CDR3 region has the DNA TGCGCCAGCAGCCCAGGGACTCCAATCAATGAGCAGTTCTTC. It yields the protein CASSPGTPINEQFF.

This clonotype was detected a few times. The chain is built from TRBV5-1 and TRBJ2-5; 9 bases match TRBD1. J lost 5 bases, V lost 0 bases, and 8 bases had no gene match. This CDR3 spans 16 amino acids. The germline V gene has CDR1 SGHRS and CDR2 YFSETQ. CDR3 amino acids: CASSLGQGVIAETQYF. The CDR3 coding sequence is TGCGCCAGCAGCTTGGGACAGGGGGTAATTGCGGAGACCCAGTACTTC.

The sample holds a few counts of this clonotype. In DNA, the CDR3 is TGTGCCACCAGTGCCCAGGGGGCGCGTCGGGCTTTCTTT. It translates to CATSAQGARRAFF. The chain employs TRBV24-1 and TRBJ1-1, with TRBD1 matching 8 bases. V trimming: 5 bases; J trimming: 11 bases; junction bases outside the gene matches: 9. Germline CDR1 and CDR2: KGHDR and SFDVKD. CDR3 length: 13 amino acids.

V and J are TRBV4-1 and TRBJ1-5; D remains ambiguous. The germline gives CDR1 MGHRA, CDR2 YSYEKL. The V end was cut by 0 bases, the J end by 6 bases, with 15 bases between. This CDR3 is built from 16 residues. The CDR3, as DNA: TGCGCCAGCAGCCAAGATAAGGGAGTTATTAGTCAGCCCCAGCATTTT. Encoded protein: CASSQDKGVISQPQHF.

This chain uses TRBV5-1 with TRBJ2-2, with 12 bases aligning to TRBD2. The V gene's germline CDR1 is SGHRS and CDR2 YFSETQ. The CDR3 is made up of 15 amino acids. J gave up 5 bases and V 3 bases, and 2 bases lay outside the gene matches. The CDR3, as DNA: TGCGCCAGCAGCTCTAGCGGGAGGGGAACCGGGGAGCTGTTTTTT. Encoded protein: CASSSSGRGTGELFF.

This clonotype turned up a few times. CDR3 protein: CASSQTGGDGYGYTF. The CDR3 bases are TGCGCCAGCAGCCAAACAGGGGGGGATGGCTATGGCTACACCTTC. The genes are TRBV4-1 and TRBJ1-2; 8 bases are a match to TRBD1. The V gene's germline CDR1 is MGHRA and CDR2 YSYEKL. The CDR3 totals 15 residues. The ends lost 2 bases at V and 4 bases at J; junction bases unmatched: 6.

The chain combines TRBV19 with TRBJ1-5; TRBD1 matches at 9 bases. Germline V gives CDR1 LNHDA, CDR2 SQIVND (reference sequence). This CDR3 has 17 residues. After removal of 4 bases from V and 2 bases from J, the junction contained 9 bases not matched to a gene. The DNA of the CDR3 is TGTGCCAGTAGTAGATCACAGGGGGCTTTGGGCAATCAGCCCCAGCATTTT. It specifies CASSRSQGALGNQPQHF.

The rearrangement joins TRBV9 to TRBJ1-2; the D gene is possibly TRBD1 (5 bases). Germline CDR1 SGDLS, CDR2 YYNGEE. CDR3 length: 15 residues. Trimming cost V 3 bases and J 4 bases, with 16 bases left between them. DNA for the CDR3: TGTGCCAGCAGCGCCCAGACAGCTTTAAGCTATGGCTACACCTTC. This encodes CASSAQTALSYGYTF. Filled out from reference TRBV9 and TRBJ1-2, the complete variable domain reads DSGVTQTPKHLITATGQRVTLRCSPRSGDLSVYWYQQSLDQGLQFLIQYYNGEERAKGNILERFSAQQFPDLHSELNLSSLELGDSALYFCASSAQTALSYGYTFGSGTRLTVV.

The chain couples TRBV6-2 or TRBV6-3 to TRBJ2-3; 9 nucleotides agree with TRBD2. The CDR3 length is 17 residues. V lost 6 bases, J lost 0 bases, and 10 bases stayed unmatched. Germline values: CDR1 MNHEY, CDR2 SVGEGT. CDR3 nucleotide sequence: TGTGCCAGCAGCGATAGCGGGAGTAAAGCTAGCACAGATACGCAGTATTTT. Protein product: CASSDSGSKASTDTQYF.

A few counts support this clonotype. V and J are TRBV30 and TRBJ1-1, with D possibly matching TRBD1 (5 bases). Germline lookup yields CDR1 GTSNPN and CDR2 SVGIG (reference sequence). This CDR3 comprises 11 residues. CDR3 sequence: CARQEPGQAFF. The DNA of the CDR3 is TGTGCTCGACAAGAACCGGGACAAGCTTTCTTT.

This clonotype has just a few counts. DNA of the CDR3: TGTGCCAGTAGTGAAGACAGGGGCTCCTACGAGCAGTACTTC. This encodes CASSEDRGSYEQYF. This chain joins TRBV19 and TRBJ2-7, with 8 bases lining up with TRBD1. The CDR3 is 14 amino acids. The V segment lost 5 bases and the J segment 0 bases; nucleotides outside the gene matches: 3. Per the germline V gene, CDR1 is LNHDA and CDR2 is SQIVND (reference sequence).